This T cell receptor beta chain was identified during a study of T-cell memory formation after mild COVID-19. This clonotype was detected ten times or more. Each CDR3 protein is one row after TCRdb ran MiXCR on the 5' RACE reads. There are under 300,000 distinct CDR3 sequences in the sample; approximately 19% occur only once, and under 25% lies in the top ten. The CDR3 is made up of 13 amino acids. CDR1 and CDR2 (germline): MNHEY, SVGEGT. V lost 6 bases and J 1 base, leaving 8 bases between the germline ends. Material: PBMCs or a T cell subset sorted from them (not recorded which). This receptor was taken from a man younger than 35 who had mild COVID-19 (a few samples of this study predate the infection). Cell type and time point are not known. V is TRBV6-2 or TRBV6-3 and J is TRBJ2-3, with a possible D match to TRBD1 (6 bases). CDR3 residues: CASRRTGTDTQYF. CDR3 coding DNA: TGTGCCAGCAGGCGGACAGGCACAGATACGCAGTATTTT.